What follows are 18 T cell receptor beta chains derived from one specimen sequenced in a study of blood T cell repertoires in COVID-19. Sequencing used immunoSEQ multiplex PCR; TCRdb keeps in-frame clones, though not all of them. The table has about 90,000 clones, 80% to 90% seen once; the top ten hold over 1.5%. The sequenced material came from peripheral blood. Every receptor here comes from an older man with acute or convalescent COVID-19.

This chain links TRBV19 with TRBJ1-5, with D perhaps TRBD1 (6 bases). This CDR3 spans 15 amino acids. V dropped 1 base and J dropped 2 bases, with 9 bases sitting between them. Germline assignment: CDR1 LNHDA and CDR2 SQIVND (reference sequence). The DNA of the CDR3 is TGTGCCAGTAGTATAGGGGGGGGCCGCAATCAGCCCCAGCATTTT. It is translated as CASSIGGGRNQPQHF.

The CDR3 sequence is CASSLSRQNTEAFF. CDR3 in DNA: TGCGCCAGCAGCTTGTCGCGACAGAACACTGAAGCTTTCTTT. This rearrangement joins TRBV5-1 to TRBJ1-1; unclear D gene. Germline V gene lookup returns CDR1 SGHRS and CDR2 YFSETQ. This CDR3 is built from 14 residues. Trimming removed 1 base from V and 1 base from J, with 8 bases in between.

The V and J genes are TRBV19 and TRBJ1-5; 9 bases match TRBD1. V was pared by 5 bases and J by 1 base, with 12 bases of the junction left unmatched. CDR1 and CDR2 from the germline V gene are LNHDA and SQIVND (reference sequence). The CDR3 runs 18 residues. The chain's CDR3 is CASSPIRTGVASNQPQHF. CDR3 DNA sequence: TGTGCCAGTAGTCCAATCAGGACAGGGGTTGCAAGCAATCAGCCCCAGCATTTT.

The rearrangement joins TRBV30 to TRBJ2-2, with TRBD2 identical over 10 bases. The CDR3 contains 16 residues. J was trimmed by 4 bases and V by 0 bases; bases with no gene match: 5. Germline CDR1 reads GTSNPN; CDR2 reads SVGIG (reference sequence). The CDR3 DNA reads TGTGCCTGGAGTGTACGGCTAGCGGGAGCCACCGGGGAGCTGTTTTTT. Translated, it gives CAWSVRLAGATGELFF.

This clone was observed a handful of times. The chain recombines TRBV5-4 with TRBJ2-7; 7 bases fit TRBD2. The CDR3 extends over 15 amino acids. J lost 3 bases, V lost 0 bases, and 6 bases had no gene match. CDR1 SGHNT and CDR2 YYREEE come from the germline V gene (reference sequence). As DNA, the CDR3 is TGTGCCAGCAGCTTGGGGGGACTAACGTACTACGAGCAGTACTTC. Translated, it gives CASSLGGLTYYEQYF.

On this clone itself: At one of its ends the junction is not consistent with the germline gene, which may arise from a read error. J is TRBJ2-5 and V is TRBV7-7; TRBD2 matches 7 bases. Germline V CDR1 and CDR2: SSHAT, FNYEAQ (reference sequence). This CDR3 has 14 amino acids. DNA for the CDR3: TGTGCTAGCAGCTTTGGGTCCGGGGGGGAGACCCAGTACTTC. Its protein product is CASSFGSGGETQYF.

The chain employs TRBV19 and TRBJ2-3; tentatively, D is TRBD2 (5 bases). The CDR3 extends over 18 amino acids. The ends were cut back, 6 bases at V and 3 bases at J, with 25 bases in the middle. Germline V lookup: CDR1 LNHDA, CDR2 SQIVND (reference sequence). Here the CDR3 DNA reads TGTGCCAGTAGCCGTTCTAGCAACTCGCGGAGAAAGACAGATACGCAGTATTTT. As protein: CASSRSSNSRRKTDTQYF.

This sequence joins TRBV28 and TRBJ2-1; D gene unclear. Germline loops: CDR1 MDHEN, CDR2 SYDVKM. Trimming cost V 5 bases and J 4 bases, with 27 bases left between them. The CDR3 length is 19 residues. The CDR3 DNA follows: TGTGCCAGCAGTCCCCTACTTAGTTCGTCCCTCTCTGTATACAATGAGCAGTTCTTC. As protein: CASSPLLSSSLSVYNEQFF.

The V and J genes are TRBV7-2 and TRBJ1-1; a weak D match, TRBD1 (6 bases). Germline lookup yields CDR1 SGHTA and CDR2 FQGNSA. V lost 3 bases to trimming and J lost 7 bases, with 12 bases between them. The CDR3 is 13 amino acids. The DNA for the CDR3 is TGTGCCAGCAGCTTTAAAAAACAGGGTGAAGCTTTCTTT. Encoded protein: CASSFKKQGEAFF.

J is TRBJ2-3 and V is TRBV4-2; TRBD2 agrees at 10 bases. The CDR3 length is 18 residues. With 0 bases clipped from V and 1 base from J, the junction kept 7 bases outside the gene matches. CDR1 and CDR2 from the germline V gene are LGHNA and YNFKEQ. CDR3: CASSQDWLAGDGTDTQYF. Here the CDR3 DNA reads TGTGCCAGCAGCCAAGATTGGCTAGCGGGAGATGGCACAGATACGCAGTATTTT.

The chain employs TRBV6-1 and TRBJ2-1; possible D gene TRBD1, 6 bases. Germline CDR1 MNHNS, CDR2 SASEGT. Trimming removed 5 bases at V and 8 bases at J, with 13 bases between. This CDR3 contains 13 residues. The CDR3 DNA is TGTGCCAGCAGTCGGGACACGGGGTATGAGCAGTTCTTC. Encoded protein: CASSRDTGYEQFF.

V and J are TRBV5-1 and TRBJ2-1; 12 nucleotides align to TRBD2. V lost 4 bases and J lost 9; bases outside the gene matches: 8. There are 15 residues in the CDR3. Germline V gene sequence: CDR1 SGHRS, CDR2 YFSETQ. CDR3 DNA: TGCGCCAGCAGCCCCGACGGACTAGCGGGGCGTGAGCAGTTCTTC. Translation gives CASSPDGLAGREQFF.

The chain employs TRBV2 and TRBJ2-7, with 8 bases identical to TRBD2. Germline V lookup: CDR1 SNHLY, CDR2 FYNNEI. V lost 5 bases, J lost 0 bases, and 12 bases stayed unmatched. The CDR3 is 17 amino acids. The CDR3 protein is CASSPYVGSGSSYEQYF. The CDR3 DNA reads TGTGCCAGCAGTCCGTATGTTGGCAGCGGGAGCTCCTACGAGCAGTACTTC.

The chain joins TRBV29-1 to TRBJ2-1, with D unclear. The CDR3 spans 16 residues. Germline CDR1 SQVTM, CDR2 ANQGSEA. The V end was cut by 3 bases, the J end by 6 bases, with 21 bases between. The CDR3 region is CSVDLSPAAFGNEQFF. For the CDR3, the DNA is TGCAGCGTTGACCTCTCCCCCGCGGCGTTTGGCAATGAGCAGTTCTTC.

This clone was seen a handful of times. The rearrangement joins TRBV7-8 to TRBJ1-6; a possible D gene is TRBD1 (5 bases). V lost 4 bases and J lost 5, with 21 bases in between. CDR1 is SGHVS, CDR2 FQNEAQ, per germline. The CDR3 runs to 18 residues. CDR3 in DNA: TGTGCCAGCAGCTCGACAGTCCTAGGTAGAATCAATAATTCACCCCTCCACTTT. This codes for CASSSTVLGRINNSPLHF. Together with reference TRBV7-8 and TRBJ1-6, the CDR3 gives the full variable domain: GAGVSQSPRYKVAKRGQDVALRCDPISGHVSLFWYQQALGQGPEFLTYFQNEAQLDKSGLPSDRFFAERPEGSVSTLKIQRTQQEDSAVYLCASSSTVLGRINNSPLHFGNGTRLTVT.

V and J are TRBV18 and TRBJ1-4, with 10 bases lining up with TRBD1. J was trimmed by 8 bases and V by 3 bases; bases with no gene match: 6. Germline-derived CDR1 and CDR2 are KGHSH and LQKENI. The CDR3 is 15 amino acids. The DNA for the CDR3 is TGTGCCAGCTCACCTCCCGGACAGGGGGGCGAAAAACTGTTTTTT. It specifies CASSPPGQGGEKLFF.

This chain links TRBV29-1 with TRBJ2-7; 9 bases are a match to TRBD1. Germline loops: CDR1 SQVTM, CDR2 ANQGSEA. The V gene end was trimmed by 6 bases and the J gene end by 5 bases; junction bases not matched to a gene: 5. This CDR3 comprises 12 residues. The CDR3 DNA follows: TGCAGCGTCTTCACAGGGGGCCACGAGCAGTACTTC. Translating gives CSVFTGGHEQYF.

The chain links TRBV6-5 to TRBJ2-7; 14 bases are a match to TRBD2. V was clipped by 6 bases and J by 1 base; unmatched bases: 2. The CDR3 has 15 residues. Germline V lookup: CDR1 MNHEY, CDR2 SVGAGI. CDR3 amino acids: CASRGLAGESYEQYF. The CDR3 DNA sequence: TGTGCCAGCAGGGGACTAGCGGGAGAGTCCTACGAGCAGTACTTC.